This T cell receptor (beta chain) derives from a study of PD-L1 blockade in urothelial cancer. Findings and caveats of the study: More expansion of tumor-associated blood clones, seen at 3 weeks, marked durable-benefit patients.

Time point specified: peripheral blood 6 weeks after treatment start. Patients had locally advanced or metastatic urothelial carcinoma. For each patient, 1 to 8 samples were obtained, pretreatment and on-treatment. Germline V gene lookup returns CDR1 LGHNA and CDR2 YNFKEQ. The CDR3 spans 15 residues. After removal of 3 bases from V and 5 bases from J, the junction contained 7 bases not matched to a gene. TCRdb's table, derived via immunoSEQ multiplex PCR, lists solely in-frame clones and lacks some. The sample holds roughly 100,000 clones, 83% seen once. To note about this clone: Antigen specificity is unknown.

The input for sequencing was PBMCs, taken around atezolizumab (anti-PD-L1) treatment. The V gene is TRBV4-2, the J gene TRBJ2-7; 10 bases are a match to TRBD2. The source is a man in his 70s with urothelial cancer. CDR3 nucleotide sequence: TGTGCCAGCAGCCAGGAAGAGCGGGGGGGCAACGAGCAGTACTTC. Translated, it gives CASSQEERGGNEQYF.